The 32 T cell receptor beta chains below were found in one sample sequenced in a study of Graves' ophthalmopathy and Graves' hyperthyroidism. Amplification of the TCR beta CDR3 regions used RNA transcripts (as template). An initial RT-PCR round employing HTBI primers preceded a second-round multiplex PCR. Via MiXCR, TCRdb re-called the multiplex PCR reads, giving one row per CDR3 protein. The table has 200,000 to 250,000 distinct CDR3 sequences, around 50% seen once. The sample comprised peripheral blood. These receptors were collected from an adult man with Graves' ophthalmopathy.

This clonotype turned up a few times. The CDR3 DNA reads as TGTGCCAGTAGTATCACGCGAGGCTCTGGAAACACCATATATTTT. The encoded protein is CASSITRGSGNTIYF. The rearrangement joins TRBV19 to TRBJ1-3; no reliable D call. The germline CDR1 and CDR2 sequences are LNHDA and SQIVND (reference sequence). Trimming took 3 bases from V and 0 from J, leaving 9 bases between them. The CDR3 loop spans 15 amino acids. The whole variable domain, remainder taken from reference TRBV19 and TRBJ1-3, is DGGITQSPKYLFRKEGQNVTLSCEQNLNHDAMYWYRQDPGQGLRLIYYSQIVNDFQKGDIAEGYSVSREKKESFPLTVTSAQKNPTAFYLCASSITRGSGNTIYFGEGSWLTVV.

The CDR3 region is CASSLTFGFGANVLTF. CDR3 DNA: TGTGCCAGCAGCTTAACGTTCGGGTTTGGGGCCAACGTCCTGACTTTC. The gene calls are TRBV7-9 and TRBJ2-6, with D uncertain. Trimming removed 2 bases from V and 3 bases from J, with 11 bases in between. Germline V CDR1 and CDR2: SEHNR, FQNEAQ (reference sequence). The CDR3 sequence is 16 residues long. The variable domain in full, with the rest retrieved from reference TRBV7-9 and TRBJ2-6, is DTGVSQNPRHKITKRGQNVTFRCDPISEHNRLYWYRQTLGQGPEFLTYFQNEAQLEKSRLLSDRFSAERPKGSFSTLEIQRTEQGDSAMYLCASSLTFGFGANVLTFGAGSRLTVL.

This CDR3 reads CASSLEVAGIGYTF. The CDR3 coding sequence is TGTGCCAGCAGCTTAGAAGTTGCGGGAATCGGCTACACCTTC. J is TRBJ1-2 and V is TRBV7-2, with D hard to call. V dropped 1 base and J dropped 8 bases, with 14 bases sitting between them. Per the germline V gene, CDR1 is SGHTA and CDR2 is FQGNSA. The CDR3 runs 14 residues.

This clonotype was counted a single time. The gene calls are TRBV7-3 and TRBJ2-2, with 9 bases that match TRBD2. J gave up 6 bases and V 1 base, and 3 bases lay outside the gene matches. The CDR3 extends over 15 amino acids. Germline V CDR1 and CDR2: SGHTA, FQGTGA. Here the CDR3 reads CASSLSSGSAGELFF. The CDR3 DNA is TGTGCCAGCAGCTTAAGTAGCGGGAGTGCCGGGGAGCTGTTTTTT.

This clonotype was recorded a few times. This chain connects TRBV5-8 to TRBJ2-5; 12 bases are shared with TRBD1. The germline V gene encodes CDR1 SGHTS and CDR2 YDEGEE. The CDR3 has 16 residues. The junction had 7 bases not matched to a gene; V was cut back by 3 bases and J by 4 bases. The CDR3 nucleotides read TGTGCCAGCAGCTCATCCGGGACAGGGGGCGCAGAGACCCAGTACTTC. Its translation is CASSSSGTGGAETQYF.

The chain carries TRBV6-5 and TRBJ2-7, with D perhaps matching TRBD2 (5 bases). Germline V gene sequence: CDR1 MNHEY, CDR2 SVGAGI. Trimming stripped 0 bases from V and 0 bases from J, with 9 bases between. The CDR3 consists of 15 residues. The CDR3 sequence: CASSYSTTSSYEQYF. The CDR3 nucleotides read TGTGCCAGCAGTTACTCGACTACCAGCTCCTACGAGCAGTACTTC.

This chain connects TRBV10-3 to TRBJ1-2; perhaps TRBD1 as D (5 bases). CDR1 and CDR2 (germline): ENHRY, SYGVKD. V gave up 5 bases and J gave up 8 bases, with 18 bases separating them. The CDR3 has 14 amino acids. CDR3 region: CAISLSRGNQGYTF. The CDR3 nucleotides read TGTGCCATCAGTTTATCGAGGGGTAATCAGGGCTACACCTTC.

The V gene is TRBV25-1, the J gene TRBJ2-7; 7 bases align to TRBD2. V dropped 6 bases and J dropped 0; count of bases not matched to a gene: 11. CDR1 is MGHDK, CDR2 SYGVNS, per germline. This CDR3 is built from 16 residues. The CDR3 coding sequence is TGTGCCAGCAGCGTCGGGAGCGGGACCATCTCCTACGAGCAGTACTTC. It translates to CASSVGSGTISYEQYF.

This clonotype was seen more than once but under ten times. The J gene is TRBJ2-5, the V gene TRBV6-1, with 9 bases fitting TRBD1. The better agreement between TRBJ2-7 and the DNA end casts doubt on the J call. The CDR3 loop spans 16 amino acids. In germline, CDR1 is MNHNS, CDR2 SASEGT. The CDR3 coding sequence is TGTGCCAGCAGTTATGCACGGGACAGGGAACCCTACGAGCAGTACTTC. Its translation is CASSYARDREPYEQYF.

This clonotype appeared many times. CDR3 protein: CATSREPWNEQYF. The CDR3 nucleotides are TGTGCCACCAGCAGGGAGCCTTGGAACGAGCAGTACTTC. J is TRBJ2-7 and V is TRBV15, with D uncertain. Trimming stripped 3 bases from V and 5 bases from J, with 11 bases between. The CDR3 spans 13 residues. Per the germline V gene, CDR1 is LNHNV and CDR2 is YYDKDF (reference sequence).

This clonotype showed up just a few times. The CDR3 DNA sequence: TGTGCCAGCAGTCCGGACAGGGGACGCTGGGAGACCCAGTACTTC. Protein product: CASSPDRGRWETQYF. The genes are TRBV2 and TRBJ2-5, with 9 bases matching TRBD1. CDR3 length equals 15 residues. J was trimmed by 5 bases and V by 5 bases; bases with no gene match: 9. Germline V gives CDR1 SNHLY, CDR2 FYNNEI. Full variable domain (missing parts from reference TRBV2 and TRBJ2-5): EPEVTQTPSHQVTQMGQEVILRCVPISNHLYFYWYRQILGQKVEFLVSFYNNEISEKSEIFDDQFSVERPDGSNFTLKIRSTKLEDSAMYFCASSPDRGRWETQYFGPGTRLLVL.

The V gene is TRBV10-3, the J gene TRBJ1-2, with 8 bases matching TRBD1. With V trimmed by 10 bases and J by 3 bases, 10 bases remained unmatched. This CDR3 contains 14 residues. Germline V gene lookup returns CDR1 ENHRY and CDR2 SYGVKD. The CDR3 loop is CASKTTGGDYGYTF. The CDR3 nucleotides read TGTGCCAGCAAAACTACAGGGGGGGACTATGGCTACACCTTC.

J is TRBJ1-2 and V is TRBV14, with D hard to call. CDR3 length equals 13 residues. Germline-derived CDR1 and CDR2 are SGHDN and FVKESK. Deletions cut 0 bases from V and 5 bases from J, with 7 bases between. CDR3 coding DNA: TGTGCCAGCAGCCAAGAGGTCGGGTATGGCTACACCTTC. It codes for CASSQEVGYGYTF.

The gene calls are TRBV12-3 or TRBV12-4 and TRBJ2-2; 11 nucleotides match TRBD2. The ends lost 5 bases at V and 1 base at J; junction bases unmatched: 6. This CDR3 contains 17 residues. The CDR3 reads CASSLLTSGRNTGELFF. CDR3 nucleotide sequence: TGTGCCAGCAGTCTCCTCACTAGCGGGAGGAACACCGGGGAGCTGTTTTTT.

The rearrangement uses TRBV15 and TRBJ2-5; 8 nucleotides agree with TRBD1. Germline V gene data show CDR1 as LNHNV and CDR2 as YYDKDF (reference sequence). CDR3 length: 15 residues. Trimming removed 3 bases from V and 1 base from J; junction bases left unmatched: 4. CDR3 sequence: CATSSSGQAQETQYF. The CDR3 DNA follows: TGTGCCACCAGCAGCTCGGGACAGGCCCAAGAGACCCAGTACTTC.

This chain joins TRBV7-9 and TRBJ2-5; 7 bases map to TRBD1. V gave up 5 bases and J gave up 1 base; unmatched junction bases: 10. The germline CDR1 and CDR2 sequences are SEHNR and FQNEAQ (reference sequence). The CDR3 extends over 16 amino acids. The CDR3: CASSTRQGGRQETQYF. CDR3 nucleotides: TGTGCCAGCAGCACCCGACAGGGCGGCCGCCAAGAGACCCAGTACTTC.

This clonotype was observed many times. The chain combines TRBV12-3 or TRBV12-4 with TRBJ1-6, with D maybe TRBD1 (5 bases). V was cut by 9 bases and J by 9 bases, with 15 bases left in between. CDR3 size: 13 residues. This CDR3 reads CASGGGAGSPLHF. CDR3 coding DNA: TGTGCCAGTGGGGGAGGGGCGGGTTCACCCCTCCACTTT.

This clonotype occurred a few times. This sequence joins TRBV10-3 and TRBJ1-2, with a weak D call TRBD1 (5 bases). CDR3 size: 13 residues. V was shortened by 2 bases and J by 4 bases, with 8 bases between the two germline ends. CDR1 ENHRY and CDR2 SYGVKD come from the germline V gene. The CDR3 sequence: CAISEGAGYGYTF. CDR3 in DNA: TGTGCCATCAGTGAGGGGGCAGGCTATGGCTACACCTTC.

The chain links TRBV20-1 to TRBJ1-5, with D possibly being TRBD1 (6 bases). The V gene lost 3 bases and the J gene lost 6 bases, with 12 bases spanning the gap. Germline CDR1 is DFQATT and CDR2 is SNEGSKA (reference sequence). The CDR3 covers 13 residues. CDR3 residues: CSARTGHGQPQHF. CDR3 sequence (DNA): TGCAGTGCTAGGACAGGTCACGGTCAGCCCCAGCATTTT.

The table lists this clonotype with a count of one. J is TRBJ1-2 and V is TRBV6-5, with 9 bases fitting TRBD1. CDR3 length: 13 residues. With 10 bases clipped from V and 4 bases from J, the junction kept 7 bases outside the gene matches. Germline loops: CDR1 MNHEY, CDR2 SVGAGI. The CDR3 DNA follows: TGTGCCACTAGGACAGGGGTCGGCTATGGCTACACCTTC. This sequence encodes CATRTGVGYGYTF.

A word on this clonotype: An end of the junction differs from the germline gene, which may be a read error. Here the CDR3 reads CASSEVFDRGSLLHF. CDR3 nucleotide sequence: TGTGCCAGCAGTGAAGTCTTCGACAGGGGTTCACTCCTCCACTTT. This chain links TRBV6-2 or TRBV6-3 with TRBJ1-6; TRBD1 matches at 8 bases. Germline values: CDR1 MNHEY, CDR2 SVGEGT. The CDR3 runs 15 residues.

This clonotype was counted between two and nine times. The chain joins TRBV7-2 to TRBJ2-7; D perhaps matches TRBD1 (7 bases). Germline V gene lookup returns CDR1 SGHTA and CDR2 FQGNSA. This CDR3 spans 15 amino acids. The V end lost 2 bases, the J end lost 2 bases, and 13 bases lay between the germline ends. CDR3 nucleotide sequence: TGTGCCAGCAGCTTAATCAGGGGGGTCACCTACGAGCAGTACTTC. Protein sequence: CASSLIRGVTYEQYF.

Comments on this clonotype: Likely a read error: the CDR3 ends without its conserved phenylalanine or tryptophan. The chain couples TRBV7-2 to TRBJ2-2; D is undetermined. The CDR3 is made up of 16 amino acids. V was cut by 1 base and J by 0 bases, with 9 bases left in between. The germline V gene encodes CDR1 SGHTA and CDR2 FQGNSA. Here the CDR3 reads CASSLVPPPNTGELFL. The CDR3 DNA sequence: TGTGCCAGCAGCTTAGTGCCCCCTCCGAACACCGGGGAGCTGTTTCTT.

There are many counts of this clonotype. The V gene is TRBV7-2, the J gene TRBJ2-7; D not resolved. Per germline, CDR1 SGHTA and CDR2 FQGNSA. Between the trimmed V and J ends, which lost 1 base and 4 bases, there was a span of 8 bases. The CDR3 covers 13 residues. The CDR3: CASSLVSAYEQYF. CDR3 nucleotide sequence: TGTGCCAGCAGCTTAGTCTCGGCTTACGAGCAGTACTTC.

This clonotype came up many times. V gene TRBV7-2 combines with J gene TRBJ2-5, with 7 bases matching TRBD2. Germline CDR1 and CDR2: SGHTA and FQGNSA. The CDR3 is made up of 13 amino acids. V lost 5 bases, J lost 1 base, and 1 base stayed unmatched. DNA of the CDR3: TGTGCCAGCAGCAGCGGGGTCCAAGAGACCCAGTACTTC. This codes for CASSSGVQETQYF.

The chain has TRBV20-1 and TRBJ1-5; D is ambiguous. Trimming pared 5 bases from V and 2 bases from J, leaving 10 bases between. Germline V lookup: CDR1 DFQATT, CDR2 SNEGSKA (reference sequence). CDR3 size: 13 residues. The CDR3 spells CSAGWGGNQPQHF. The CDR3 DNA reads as TGCAGTGCTGGGTGGGGTGGCAATCAGCCCCAGCATTTT.

The CDR3 DNA reads as TGCAGCGTTGCTACGGGGGCCAACGAGCAGTACTTC. Protein: CSVATGANEQYF. The rearrangement links TRBV29-1 to TRBJ2-7, with D perhaps matching TRBD1 or TRBD2 (6 bases each). The CDR3 length is 12 residues. CDR1 is SQVTM, CDR2 ANQGSEA, per germline. Between the trimmed V and J ends, which lost 4 bases and 5 bases, there was a span of 12 bases.

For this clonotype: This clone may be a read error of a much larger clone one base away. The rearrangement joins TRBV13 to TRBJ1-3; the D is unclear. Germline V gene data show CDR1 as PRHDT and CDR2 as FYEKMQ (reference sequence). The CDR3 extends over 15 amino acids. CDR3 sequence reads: CVSSVTFEGGNTIYF. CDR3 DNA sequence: TGTGTCAGCAGCGTCACCTTCGAGGGTGGAAACACCATATATTTT. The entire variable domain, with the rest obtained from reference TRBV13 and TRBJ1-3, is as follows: AAGVIQSPRHLIKEKRETATLKCYPIPRHDTVYWYQQGPGQDPQFLISFYEKMQSDKGSIPDRFSAQQFSDYHSELNMSSLELGDSALYFCVSSVTFEGGNTIYFGEGSWLTVV.

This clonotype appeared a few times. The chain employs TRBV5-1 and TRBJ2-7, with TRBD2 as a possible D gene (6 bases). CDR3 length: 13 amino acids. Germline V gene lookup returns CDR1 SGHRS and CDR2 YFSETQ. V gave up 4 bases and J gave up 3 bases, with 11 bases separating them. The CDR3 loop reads CASSLRTNYEQYF. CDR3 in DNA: TGCGCCAGCAGCCTCCGGACTAACTACGAGCAGTACTTC.

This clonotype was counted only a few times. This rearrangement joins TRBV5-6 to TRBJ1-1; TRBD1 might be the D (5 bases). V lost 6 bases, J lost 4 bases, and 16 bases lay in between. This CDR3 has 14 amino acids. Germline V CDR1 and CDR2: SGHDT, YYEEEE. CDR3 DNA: TGTGCCAGCATTTTCCATCAGGGATTCACTGAAGCTTTCTTT. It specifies CASIFHQGFTEAFF.

The CDR3 region has the DNA TGTGCCAGCAGCGCGGGACAGGGGAACGAGCAGTACTTC. Its protein product is CASSAGQGNEQYF. This sequence joins TRBV9 and TRBJ2-7; 10 positions match TRBD1. V was pared by 3 bases and J by 5 bases, with 2 bases of the junction left unmatched. Germline V gene data show CDR1 as SGDLS and CDR2 as YYNGEE. The CDR3 runs 13 residues.

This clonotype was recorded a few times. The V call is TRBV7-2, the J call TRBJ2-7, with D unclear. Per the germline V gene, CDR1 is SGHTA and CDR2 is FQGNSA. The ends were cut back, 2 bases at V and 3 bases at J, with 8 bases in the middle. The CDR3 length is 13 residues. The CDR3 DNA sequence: TGTGCCAGCAGCTTAAACACATTCTACGAGCAGTACTTC. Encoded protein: CASSLNTFYEQYF.